The text below deals with one T cell receptor (beta chain). This CDR3 has 17 amino acids. The ends were cut back, 6 bases at V and 5 bases at J, with 23 bases in the middle. Germline CDR1 reads MDHEN; CDR2 reads SYDVKM. In the study's own analysis: Reference gene primer amplification yielded estimated nucleated cell counts. Assay used: immunoSEQ multiplex PCR; TCRdb lists only in-frame clones, some missing. The DNA gave D and trimming, while V, J and clone size come from that table. The sample shows around 230,000 clones, roughly 88% of them seen only once. The data are from a study of blood T cell repertoires in COVID-19. Overall study context: The origin of the acute and convalescent COVID-19 samples was the United States, Italy and Spain. T cells, B-cell-depleted T cells, or PBMCs provided the cDNA or gDNA that served as material.

V gene TRBV28 combines with J gene TRBJ1-5, with a tentative D call TRBD1 (6 bases). The sample comprised peripheral blood. The TCR originated in a man between 40 and 49 years old who had recovered from COVID-19. CDR3 sequence: CASSDRRALKYYQPQHF. CDR3 in DNA: TGTGCCAGCAGCGACAGGCGGGCCCTGAAATATTATCAGCCCCAGCATTTT.